This T cell receptor (beta chain) comes out of a study of beta chain features in type 1 diabetes. Study-level background: Taken together, all samples contributed nearly 110 million examined sorted cells.

Since all of the isolated RNA was reverse transcribed, expressed TCRB transcripts were what got sequenced. Sequenced by immunoSEQ multiplex PCR; TCRdb stores in-frame clones only, minus some. Counted here are 600,000 to 700,000 clones, 9.5% to 15% occurring once; the ten biggest clones make up roughly 0.12%. This clone has just a few counts. The antigen is unknown. Study-level results: Among patients with Type 1 diabetes, TCRB CDR3s were moderately but significantly shorter in every one of the four CD4+ subsets. PCR might favor shorter templates, equally in patients and controls.

V lost 1 base, J lost 7 bases, and 14 bases lay in between. CDR1 SGHAT and CDR2 FQNNGV come from the germline V gene. CDR3 length: 14 residues. Sequences were obtained from naive CD4+ T cells from blood. The origin of this receptor is a man aged 30 to 39 with type 1 diabetes. This sequence joins TRBV11-2 and TRBJ2-7, with D possibly TRBD2 on 5 matching bases. DNA of the CDR3: TGTGCCAGCAGCTTAGTCGGCGCGGGCGTGGAGCAGTACTTC. The encoded protein is CASSLVGAGVEQYF.